This TCR beta chain was found in a study of liver allograft versus peripheral blood T cells. Study in general: In transplanted livers, T cell receptor repertoires were compared with those found in the recipients' peripheral blood.

Study-level results: Intragraft T cell receptor repertoires of liver allografts were reportedly distinct from those in peripheral blood.

This clonotype ranks as medium-sized. Its antigen remains unknown. J was trimmed by 4 bases and V by 0 bases; bases with no gene match: 13. CDR3 size: 18 residues. The germline V gene has CDR1 MNHEY and CDR2 SVGAGI. Each CDR3 protein gets one entry after TCRdb re-called the reads with MiXCR. Of several thousand distinct CDR3 sequences in the sample, less than 20% were seen once. The chain carries TRBV6-5 and TRBJ1-2, with 8 bases aligning to TRBD1. The receptor was derived from a human patient who had a liver transplant. The graft donor may account for some of the T cells. The CDR3 coding sequence is TGTGCCAGCAGTTACTCGCGGCGAACTTCAGGGGGCCTCTATGGCTACACCTTC. Encoded protein: CASSYSRRTSGGLYGYTF.